The clone carrying this TCR beta chain was detected a few times. No antigen is known for it. The sample originates from a study of vaccination and CD4 T cells after COVID-19. Study overall: A vaccine, either BNT162b2 or mRNA-1273, was given to participants in two doses.

Sequencing of DNA taken from cultured CD4+ T cells relied on the Oncomine TCR Beta short-read assay. TCRdb called the PCR reads again in MiXCR, with one record for every CDR3 protein. Of over 12,000 distinct CDR3 sequences detected, 40% to 60% appear once; the ten largest clones hold about 24%. Described treatment: roughly 10-day PBMC culture with coronavirus spike peptide pools or control peptides (ViraFEST assay). First, ViraFEST expanded antigen-specific T cells with peptide pools, and next it sequenced the TCRs. Dates of positive PCR ran from March to December 2020, before US Alpha, Beta and Delta variants. The CDR3 totals 14 residues. The germline CDR1 and CDR2 sequences are WNHNN and SYGVQD (reference sequence). The V gene lost 2 bases and the J gene lost 5 bases, with 12 bases spanning the gap.

The receptor comes from a human donor with COVID-19. This chain links TRBV10-1 with TRBJ2-5; D is unclear. Source: cultured CD4+ T cells from blood, taken after SARS-CoV-2 vaccination. The CDR3 reads CASSERRGGETQYF. The CDR3 DNA reads as TGCGCCAGCAGTGAGAGACGCGGTGGGGAGACCCAGTACTTC.